A single sample is the source of the 3 T cell receptor beta chains below, sequenced in a study of blood T cell repertoires in COVID-19. Clones were sequenced by immunoSEQ multiplex PCR, and TCRdb holds only the in-frame ones, with some missing. Altogether roughly 500,000 clones are present, roughly nine tenths being singletons, with the ten largest covering 0.75% to 0.9%. The source material was peripheral blood. The receptors derive from a man younger than 35 with COVID-19, enrolled during active disease.

This clone was observed a handful of times. The gene calls are TRBV4-1 and TRBJ1-5, with 10 bases matching TRBD1. Germline assignment: CDR1 MGHRA and CDR2 YSYEKL. V was clipped by 1 base and J by 0 bases; unmatched bases: 3. There are 17 residues in the CDR3. CDR3 in DNA: TGCGCCAGCAGCCAAGGGGACAGGGGTTATAGCAATCAGCCCCAGCATTTT. This sequence encodes CASSQGDRGYSNQPQHF.

J is TRBJ2-1 and V is TRBV7-3, with 7 bases aligning to TRBD2. Trimming removed 3 bases from V and 8 bases from J; junction bases left unmatched: 13. Per germline, CDR1 SGHTA and CDR2 FQGTGA. This CDR3 comprises 16 residues. The CDR3 reads CASSFGAGTGLDEQFF. The CDR3 DNA follows: TGTGCCAGCAGCTTCGGGGCGGGGACTGGACTAGATGAGCAGTTCTTC.

The CDR3 loop reads CASSPHGQGSNQPQHF. In DNA, the CDR3 is TGTGCCAGCAGCCCGCACGGACAGGGTAGCAATCAGCCCCAGCATTTT. The chain links TRBV4-2 to TRBJ1-5, with 8 bases that match TRBD1. This CDR3 comprises 16 residues. Germline CDR1 LGHNA, CDR2 YNFKEQ. With V trimmed by 4 bases and J by 0 bases, 5 bases remained unmatched.